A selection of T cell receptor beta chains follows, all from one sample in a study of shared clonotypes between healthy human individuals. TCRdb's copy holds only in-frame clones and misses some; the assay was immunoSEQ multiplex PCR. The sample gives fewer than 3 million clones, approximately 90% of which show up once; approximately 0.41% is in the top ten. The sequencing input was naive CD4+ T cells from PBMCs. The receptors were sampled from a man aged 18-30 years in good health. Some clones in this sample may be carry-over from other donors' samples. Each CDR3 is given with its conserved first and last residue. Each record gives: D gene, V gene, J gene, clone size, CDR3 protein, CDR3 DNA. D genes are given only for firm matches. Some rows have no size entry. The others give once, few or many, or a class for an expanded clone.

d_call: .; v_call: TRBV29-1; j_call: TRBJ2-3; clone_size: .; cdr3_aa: CSVNEGTDTQYF; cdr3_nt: TGCAGCGTCAACGAGGGGACAGATACGCAGTATTTT
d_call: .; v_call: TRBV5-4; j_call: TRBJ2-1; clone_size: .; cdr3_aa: CASSLVSVDNEQFF; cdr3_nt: TGTGCCAGCAGCTTGGTCTCGGTGGACAATGAGCAGTTCTTC
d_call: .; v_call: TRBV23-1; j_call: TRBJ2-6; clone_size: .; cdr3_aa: CASSQEGTSGANVLTF; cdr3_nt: TGCGCCAGCAGTCAAGAGGGGACCTCTGGGGCCAACGTCCTGACTTTC
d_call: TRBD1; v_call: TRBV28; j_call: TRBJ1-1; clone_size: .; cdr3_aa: CASSRQGGTEAFF; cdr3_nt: TGTGCCAGCAGCCGACAGGGAGGTACTGAAGCTTTCTTT
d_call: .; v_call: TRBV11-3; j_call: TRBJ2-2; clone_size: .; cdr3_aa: CASSHRGYRATGELFF; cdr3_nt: TGTGCCAGCAGTCATAGAGGGTACAGGGCCACCGGGGAGCTGTTTTTT
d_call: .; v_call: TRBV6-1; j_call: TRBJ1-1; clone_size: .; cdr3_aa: CASSEGWTNTEAFF; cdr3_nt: TGTGCCAGCAGTGAAGGATGGACGAACACTGAAGCTTTCTTT
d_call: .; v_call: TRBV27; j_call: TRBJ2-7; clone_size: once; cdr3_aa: CASRYSEGSYEQYF; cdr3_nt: TGTGCCAGCAGGTACTCTGAGGGCTCCTACGAGCAGTACTTC
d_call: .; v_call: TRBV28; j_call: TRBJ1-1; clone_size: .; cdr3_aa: CASSPRSSTEAFF; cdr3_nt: TGTGCCAGCAGCCCCCGCAGCAGCACTGAAGCTTTCTTT
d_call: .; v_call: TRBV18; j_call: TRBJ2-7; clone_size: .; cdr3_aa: CASSPRTGTEFYEQYF; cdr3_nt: TGTGCCAGCTCACCACGTACCGGGACGGAATTCTACGAGCAGTACTTC
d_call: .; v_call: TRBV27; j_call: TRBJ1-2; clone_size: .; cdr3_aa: CASSFDRNYGYTF; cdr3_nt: TGTGCCAGCAGTTTTGACAGAAACTATGGCTACACCTTC
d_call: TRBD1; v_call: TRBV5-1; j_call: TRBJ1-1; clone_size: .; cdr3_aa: CASSLATGGFTEAFF; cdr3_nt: TGCGCCAGCAGCTTGGCAACAGGGGGCTTCACTGAAGCTTTCTTT
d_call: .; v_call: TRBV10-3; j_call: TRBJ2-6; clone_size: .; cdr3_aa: CAIQGWDSGANVLTF; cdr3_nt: TGTGCCATTCAGGGTTGGGACTCTGGGGCCAACGTCCTGACTTTC
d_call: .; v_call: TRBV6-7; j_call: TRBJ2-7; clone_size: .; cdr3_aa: CASSYIRVYEQYF; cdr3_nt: TGTGCCAGCAGTTACATCAGGGTCTACGAGCAGTACTTC
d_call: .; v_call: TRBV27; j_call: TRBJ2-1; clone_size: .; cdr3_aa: CASSFPGFYNEQFF; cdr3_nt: TGTGCCAGCAGTTTTCCGGGGTTCTACAATGAGCAGTTCTTC
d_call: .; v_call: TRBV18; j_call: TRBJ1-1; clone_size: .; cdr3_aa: CASSPSIAFAGTEAFF; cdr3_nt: TGTGCCAGCTCACCCTCTATCGCCTTCGCGGGAACTGAAGCTTTCTTT
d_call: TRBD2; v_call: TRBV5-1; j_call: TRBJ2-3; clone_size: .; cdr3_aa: CASSLGLAGRRGTDTQYF; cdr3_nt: TGCGCCAGCAGCTTAGGTCTAGCGGGACGCAGGGGAACAGATACGCAGTATTTT
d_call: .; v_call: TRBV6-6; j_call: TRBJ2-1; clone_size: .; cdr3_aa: CASSYYGHNSYNEQFF; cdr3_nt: TGTGCCAGCAGTTACTATGGGCACAACTCCTACAATGAGCAGTTCTTC
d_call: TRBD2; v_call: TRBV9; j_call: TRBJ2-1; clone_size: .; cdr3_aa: CASSVGLAGGLMEQFF; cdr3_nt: TGTGCCAGCAGCGTAGGACTAGCGGGAGGCTTGATGGAGCAGTTCTTC
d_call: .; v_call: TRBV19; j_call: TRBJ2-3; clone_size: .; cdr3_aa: CASSMGVGPRTDTQYF; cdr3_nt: TGTGCCAGTAGTATGGGAGTCGGACCTCGAACAGATACGCAGTATTTT
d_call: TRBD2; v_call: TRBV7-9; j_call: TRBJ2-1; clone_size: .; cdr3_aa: CASSSSGTSGEQFF; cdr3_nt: TGTGCCAGCAGCTCAAGCGGGACCTCTGGGGAGCAGTTCTTC
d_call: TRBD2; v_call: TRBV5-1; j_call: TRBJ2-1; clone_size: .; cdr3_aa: CASSYGLAGTHEQFF; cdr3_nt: TGCGCCAGCAGCTACGGACTAGCGGGGACCCACGAGCAGTTCTTC
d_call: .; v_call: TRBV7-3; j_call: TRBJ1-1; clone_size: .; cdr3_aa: CASSSRRNTEAFF; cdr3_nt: TGTGCCAGCAGCTCCCGGAGGAACACTGAAGCTTTCTTT
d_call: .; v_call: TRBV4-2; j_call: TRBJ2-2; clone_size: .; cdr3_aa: CASSQDVLGSANTGELFF; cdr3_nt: TGTGCCAGCAGCCAGGATGTATTGGGGAGCGCGAACACCGGGGAGCTGTTTTTT
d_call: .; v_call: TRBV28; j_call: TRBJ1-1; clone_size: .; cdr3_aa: CASRDVWTTEAFF; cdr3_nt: TGTGCCAGCAGGGACGTCTGGACCACTGAAGCTTTCTTT
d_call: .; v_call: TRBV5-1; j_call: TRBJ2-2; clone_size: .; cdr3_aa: CASSLAGLASTGELFF; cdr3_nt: TGCGCCAGCAGCTTGGCCGGGTTAGCATCCACCGGGGAGCTGTTTTTT
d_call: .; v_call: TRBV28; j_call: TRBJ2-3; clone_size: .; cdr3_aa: CASSPRGEPTDTQYF; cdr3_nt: TGTGCCAGCAGCCCACGAGGGGAGCCCACAGATACGCAGTATTTT
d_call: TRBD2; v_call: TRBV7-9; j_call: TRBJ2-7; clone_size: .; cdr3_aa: CASSHRLSGLAGNYEQYF; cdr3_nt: TGTGCCAGCAGCCATAGGTTATCGGGACTAGCGGGGAACTACGAGCAGTACTTC
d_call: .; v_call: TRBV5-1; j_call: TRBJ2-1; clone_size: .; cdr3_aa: CASSLVHGGPRDNEQFF; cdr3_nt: TGCGCCAGCAGCTTGGTTCACGGGGGCCCGCGGGACAATGAGCAGTTCTTC
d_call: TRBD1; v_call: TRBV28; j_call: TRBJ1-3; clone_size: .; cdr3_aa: CATAPTGFGNTIYF; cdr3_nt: TGTGCCACCGCCCCGACAGGGTTTGGAAACACCATATATTTT
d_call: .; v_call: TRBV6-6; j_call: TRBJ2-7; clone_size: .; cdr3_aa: CTSLAPQGDEQYF; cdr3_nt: TGTACTAGTTTGGCCCCCCAAGGCGACGAGCAGTACTTC
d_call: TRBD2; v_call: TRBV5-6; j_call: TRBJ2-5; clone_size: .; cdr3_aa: CASSSPRGVETQYF; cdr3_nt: TGTGCCAGCAGCTCCCCCCGGGGGGTCGAGACCCAGTACTTC
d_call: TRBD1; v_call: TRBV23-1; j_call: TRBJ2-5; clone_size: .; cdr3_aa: CASSQSGQQETQYF; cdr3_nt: TGCGCCAGCAGTCAGTCGGGACAGCAAGAGACCCAGTACTTC
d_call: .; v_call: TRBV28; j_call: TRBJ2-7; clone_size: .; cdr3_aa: CASSLGHGKGYYEQYF; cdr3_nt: TGTGCCAGCAGTTTAGGTCACGGGAAGGGCTATTACGAGCAGTACTTC
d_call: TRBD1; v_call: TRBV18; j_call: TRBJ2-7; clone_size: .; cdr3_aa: CASSLNRGQGVNF; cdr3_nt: TGTGCCAGCTCACTGAACCGAGGACAGGGGGTGAACTTC
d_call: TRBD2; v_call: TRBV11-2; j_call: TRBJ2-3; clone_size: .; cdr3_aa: CASSLGSGRAMDTQYF; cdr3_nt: TGTGCCAGCAGCTTAGGGAGCGGGAGGGCCATGGATACGCAGTATTTT
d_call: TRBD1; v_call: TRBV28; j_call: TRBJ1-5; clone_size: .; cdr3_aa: CASRWGQGAGQPQHF; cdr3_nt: TGTGCCAGCAGGTGGGGACAGGGGGCGGGTCAGCCCCAGCATTTT